This TCR beta chain was recorded in a study of shared clonotypes between healthy human individuals. A note on this clone: Its target is not known. Different DNA sequences within this sample yield the same CDR3.

Clones were sequenced by immunoSEQ multiplex PCR, and TCRdb holds only the in-frame ones, with some missing. The table lists around 1.1 million clones, around 78% of them singletons. CDR3 length equals 12 residues. CDR1 MNHNS and CDR2 SASEGT come from the germline V gene. Trimming took off 6 bases at V and 2 bases at J, with 8 bases between the two ends. Study-wide points: Generally, naive subsets (rather than memory subsets) showed larger estimated richness.

Sample: memory CD4+ T cells from PBMCs. Subset of the sample: CD45RA-negative fraction. This receptor was taken from a man aged 18 to 29 in good health. Some clones in this sample may be carry-over from other donors' samples. The J gene is TRBJ2-7, the V gene TRBV6-1, with D possibly called TRBD1 or TRBD2 (5 bases each). CDR3 sequence: CASSEGTYEQYF. CDR3 nucleotide sequence: TGTGCCAGCAGCGAGGGGACCTACGAGCAGTACTTC.